These 4 T cell receptor beta chains came from one sample sequenced in a study of T cell changes during pregnancy in multiple sclerosis. Repertoires were generated with immunoSEQ multiplex PCR, while TCRdb's copy carries only in-frame clones and drops some. The sample lists fewer than 45,000 clones, roughly 91% occurring once. Specimen: peripheral blood, collected in the second trimester of pregnancy. These receptor sequences come from a female donor in good health, enrolled as a control in a pregnancy study.

The chain links TRBV7-9 to TRBJ1-4; maybe TRBD1 (5 bases). CDR1 is SEHNR and CDR2 is FQNEAQ in the germline V gene (reference sequence). Trimming removed 3 bases at V and 8 bases at J, with 16 bases between. This CDR3 has 15 amino acids. CDR3 sequence (DNA): TGTGCCAGCAGCTTCGGGGGAGGTTTAGGGGAAAAACTGTTTTTT. Residues: CASSFGGGLGEKLFF.

The chain is built from TRBV7-8 and TRBJ1-5, with TRBD1 as a possible D gene (6 bases). The germline V gene encodes CDR1 SGHVS and CDR2 FQNEAQ. The ends were cut back, 2 bases at V and 1 base at J, with 6 bases in the middle. CDR3 size: 14 residues. This chain's CDR3 is CASSLTGSNQPQHF. Written as DNA, the CDR3 is TGTGCCAGCAGCTTAACAGGGAGCAATCAGCCCCAGCATTTT.

V gene TRBV15 combines with J gene TRBJ1-1; D unresolved. V gave up 1 base and J gave up 6 bases, with 12 bases separating them. The CDR3 contains 14 residues. In germline, CDR1 is LNHNV, CDR2 YYDKDF (reference sequence). Here the CDR3 DNA reads TGTGCCACCAGCAGAGCGTCTGGCGGTTCTGAAGCTTTCTTT. It encodes CATSRASGGSEAFF.

The rearrangement joins TRBV4-3 to TRBJ1-2; tentatively, D is TRBD1 (5 bases). The CDR3 sequence is 16 residues long. Germline CDR1 is LGHNA and CDR2 is YSLEER. V lost 1 base and J lost 4, with 16 bases in between. CDR3 region: CASSQVWQGTSYGYTF. CDR3 DNA sequence: TGCGCCAGCAGCCAAGTTTGGCAGGGAACCTCCTATGGCTACACCTTC.